This TCR beta chain was identified in a study of T cells after yellow fever vaccination. For TCR, cDNA came from 5'RACE template switching, which added a universal primer site and UMIs. TCRdb called the 5' RACE reads again in MiXCR, with one record for every CDR3 protein. The data show some 260,000 distinct CDR3 sequences, approximately 5.2% seen once. The table lists this clonotype with a few counts. This CDR3 region has 13 residues. From germline, CDR1 is SEHNR and CDR2 FQNEAQ (reference sequence). V dropped 2 bases and J dropped 5 bases, with 9 bases sitting between them. This specimen consisted of CD4+ T cells sorted from PBMCs, obtained on the day of the yellow fever booster vaccination. The J gene is TRBJ2-5, the V gene TRBV7-9; D may be TRBD2 (5 bases). The sequence came from a man aged 18 to 29 who received the YFV17D yellow fever vaccine. CDR3 amino acids: CASSLRGMETQYF. The CDR3 coding sequence is TGTGCCAGCAGCTTACGAGGGATGGAGACCCAGTACTTC.